These 2 T cell receptor beta chains were all obtained from the same sample, sequenced in a study of tumor-infiltrating lymphocytes in primary liver carcinoma. Starting material for RNA and DNA co-extraction consisted of about 17-31 mg of unsorted bulk tissue. TCR beta cDNA was prepared out of roughly 0.5 ug total RNA by means of a constant-region primer. Three nested multiplex PCR rounds, a slightly modified ARM-PCR method, built the TCR beta libraries. Primers for the first two PCR rounds were TRBV1-TRBV30 forward primers and a C-beta reverse primer (roughly 10 cycles per round). TCRdb analysed the multiplex PCR reads with MiXCR anew, one entry per CDR3 protein. The table records roughly 120,000 distinct CDR3 sequences, around two thirds of them present only once. Specimen: tumor-adjacent normal liver tissue. The receptors shown here come from a woman between 55 and 75 years old with primary liver carcinoma and hepatitis B virus infection.

This clonotype was seen only a few times. The V and J genes are TRBV12-3 or TRBV12-4 and TRBJ2-2; D gene uncertain. Trimming cost V 4 bases and J 6 bases, with 21 bases left between them. The CDR3 loop spans 17 amino acids. CDR3 sequence (DNA): TGTGCCAGCAGTTACCCCAAAGGCGGAAGGAGCTCCGGGGAGCTGTTTTTT. Translated, it gives CASSYPKGGRSSGELFF.

In the case of this clonotype: A much more abundant neighbour one base away suggests this may be a read error. The rearrangement links TRBV28 to TRBJ2-5; D tentatively fits TRBD1 or TRBD2 (5 bases each). Germline assignment: CDR1 MDHEN and CDR2 SYDVKM. The CDR3 is 16 amino acids. V dropped 6 bases and J dropped 6 bases, with 23 bases sitting between them. CDR3 amino acids: CASSSPGPGSMKTQYF. CDR3 DNA: TGTGCCAGCAGCTCTCCGGGACCGGGATCGATGAAGACCCAGTACTTC.